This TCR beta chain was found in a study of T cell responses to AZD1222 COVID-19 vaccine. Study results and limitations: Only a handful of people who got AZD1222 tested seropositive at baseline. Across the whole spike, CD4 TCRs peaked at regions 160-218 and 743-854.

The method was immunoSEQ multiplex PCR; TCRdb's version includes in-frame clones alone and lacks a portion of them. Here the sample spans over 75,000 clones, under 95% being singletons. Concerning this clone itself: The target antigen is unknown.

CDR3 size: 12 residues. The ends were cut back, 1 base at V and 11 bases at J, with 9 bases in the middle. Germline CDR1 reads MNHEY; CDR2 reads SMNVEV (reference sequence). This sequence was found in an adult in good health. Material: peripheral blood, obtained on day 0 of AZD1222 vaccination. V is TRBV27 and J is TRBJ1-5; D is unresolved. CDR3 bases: TGTGCCAGCAGTTTATTGGGTGGGGCCCAGCATTTT. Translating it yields CASSLLGGAQHF.